Listed here are 13 T cell receptor beta chains from one sample, sequenced in a study of T-cell memory formation after mild COVID-19 (dated by TCRdb to the early 2020s). Library preparation employed 5' RACE. Sequencing took place on an Illumina NovaSeq 6000. TCRdb applied fastp at Q25 and MiXCR to the public reads, then kept only in-frame beta chains. Rows are combined by CDR3 protein, so each entry shows the most common genes and DNA. The sample records more than 200,000 distinct CDR3 sequences, about 16% of which are singletons. The biggest ten clones account for 3.5% of the sample. The sample comprised PBMCs or a T cell subset sorted from them (not recorded which). Every receptor here comes from a man aged 18 to 29 who had mild COVID-19 (a few samples of this study predate the infection). The sample titles of this study are shuffled in the database, so cell type and time point are left out; the donor was told from shared clones.

This chain joins TRBV20-1 and TRBJ1-2; 8 positions match TRBD1. Germline loops: CDR1 DFQATT, CDR2 SNEGSKA (reference sequence). V gave up 3 bases and J gave up 5 bases; unmatched junction bases: 8. This CDR3 has 14 amino acids. CDR3 loop: CSARRQGAEYGYTF. The CDR3 coding sequence is TGCAGTGCTAGGCGGCAGGGGGCTGAATATGGCTACACCTTC.

CDR3 nucleotide sequence: TGTGCCAGCAGCTTATCGGGGGGCCCTGGTAACACTGAAGCTTTCTTT. This sequence encodes CASSLSGGPGNTEAFF. The rearrangement joins TRBV7-9 to TRBJ1-1, with D tentatively TRBD1 (6 bases). CDR1 SEHNR and CDR2 FQNEAQ come from the germline V gene (reference sequence). The ends were cut back, 2 bases at V and 2 bases at J, with 15 bases in the middle. The CDR3 has 16 amino acids. The variable domain in full, with the rest retrieved from reference TRBV7-9 and TRBJ1-1, is DTGVSQNPRHKITKRGQNVTFRCDPISEHNRLYWYRQTLGQGPEFLTYFQNEAQLEKSRLLSDRFSAERPKGSFSTLEIQRTEQGDSAMYLCASSLSGGPGNTEAFFGQGTRLTVV.

This clonotype appeared a few times. The chain joins TRBV7-8 to TRBJ2-7, with TRBD1 matching 8 bases. Germline trimming cut 5 bases from V and 3 bases from J; bases unmatched to any gene: 12. CDR1 is SGHVS, CDR2 FQNEAQ, per germline. CDR3 length: 16 residues. This chain's CDR3 is CASSRGTGRTIYEQYF. The CDR3 DNA is TGTGCCAGCAGCCGAGGGACAGGAAGGACCATCTACGAGCAGTACTTC.

This clonotype was observed a few times. V is TRBV29-1 and J is TRBJ1-2; unclear D gene. This CDR3 region has 12 residues. Germline V CDR1 and CDR2: SQVTM, ANQGSEA. V was pared by 2 bases and J by 7 bases, with 11 bases between. The CDR3, as DNA: TGCAGCGTTGAAACGCCTGAGGGTGGCTACACCTTC. It is translated as CSVETPEGGYTF.

V and J are TRBV29-1 and TRBJ1-1, with D hard to call. V was cut by 6 bases and J by 0 bases, with 5 bases left in between. The CDR3 spans 11 residues. Germline CDR1 SQVTM, CDR2 ANQGSEA. This CDR3 reads CSVSMNTEAFF. The CDR3 DNA reads as TGCAGCGTATCTATGAACACTGAAGCTTTCTTT.

The rearrangement uses TRBV6-2 or TRBV6-3 and TRBJ1-5, with 11 nucleotides matching TRBD1. Per germline, CDR1 MNHEY and CDR2 SVGEGT. Losses at the gene ends were 7 bases for V and 5 bases for J; bases not matched to a gene: 4. The CDR3 is made up of 14 amino acids. CDR3 sequence (DNA): TGTGCCAGCACCGGACAGGGGGCAGATCAGCCCCAGCATTTT. Residues: CASTGQGADQPQHF.

The V and J genes are TRBV24-1 and TRBJ2-3, with no clear D. V lost 7 bases and J lost 0, with 16 bases in between. The CDR3 is made up of 16 amino acids. Germline lookup yields CDR1 KGHDR and CDR2 SFDVKD. CDR3 sequence reads: CATSRPELSSTDTQYF. In DNA form, the CDR3 reads TGTGCCACCAGCCGACCAGAGCTTTCTAGCACAGATACGCAGTATTTT.

This clonotype appeared once. The chain combines TRBV28 with TRBJ2-7, with D perhaps given as TRBD1 or TRBD2 (5 bases each). The CDR3 extends over 14 amino acids. Germline V gene data show CDR1 as MDHEN and CDR2 as SYDVKM. Trimming pared 3 bases from V and 5 bases from J, leaving 14 bases between. CDR3 sequence reads: CASSLGPRYNEQYV. The CDR3 nucleotides are TGTGCCAGCAGTTTGGGACCCAGGTACAACGAGCAGTACGTC.

This clonotype was picked up a small number of times. This CDR3 is CASSPPPGPQHF. In DNA form, the CDR3 reads TGCGCCAGCAGCCCGCCCCCGGGGCCCCAGCATTTT. The V gene is TRBV5-1, the J gene TRBJ1-5; D is undetermined. CDR1 and CDR2 (germline): SGHRS, YFSETQ. V was shortened by 4 bases and J by 9 bases, with 11 bases between the two germline ends. The CDR3 spans 12 residues.

This clonotype has at least ten counts. The V gene is TRBV12-3 or TRBV12-4, the J gene TRBJ1-6; tentatively, D is TRBD1 (5 bases). The CDR3 consists of 13 residues. V was clipped by 6 bases and J by 9 bases, with 12 bases between them. CDR3 region: CASSPQTVSPLHF. The CDR3 DNA follows: TGTGCCAGCAGCCCCCAGACAGTTTCACCCCTCCACTTT.

This clonotype has more than one count but fewer than ten. This sequence joins TRBV5-6 and TRBJ2-7; tentatively, D is TRBD1 (5 bases). This CDR3 comprises 15 residues. Trimming removed 2 bases at V and 2 bases at J, with 14 bases between. Germline V lookup: CDR1 SGHDT, CDR2 YYEEEE. CDR3 loop: CASSFLDTPTYEQYV. Written as DNA, the CDR3 is TGTGCCAGCAGCTTCTTGGACACCCCAACCTACGAGCAGTACGTC.

Points on this clonotype: One junction end does not reproduce the germline sequence, and a read error may be involved. The V gene is TRBV5-1, the J gene TRBJ2-1, with D possibly called TRBD1 or TRBD2 (5 bases each). Germline assignment: CDR1 SGHRS and CDR2 YFSETQ. The CDR3 is 9 amino acids. CDR3 DNA: TGCGCCAGCTCCTGGGACCAACTCTTC. Amino acid sequence: CASSWDQLF.

The gene calls are TRBV14 and TRBJ1-4; a possible D gene is TRBD1 (5 bases). Trimming removed 6 bases from V and 8 bases from J, with 10 bases in between. This CDR3 comprises 12 residues. CDR1 is SGHDN, CDR2 FVKESK, per germline. CDR3 region: CASRQGWEKLFF. As DNA, the CDR3 is TGTGCCAGCAGGCAGGGTTGGGAAAAACTGTTTTTT.